The following is a T cell receptor (beta chain) sequence with its context. Its antigen remains unknown. TCRdb analysed the 5' RACE reads with MiXCR anew, one entry per CDR3 protein. The table lists roughly 600,000 distinct CDR3 sequences, 15% to 20% of them singletons. The sample comes from a study of T-cell memory formation after mild COVID-19. Notes on the study in general: Largely, contracting CD4+ clones fell within CM and EM, and contracting CD8+ clones within EMRA. Prior to infection, memory already included some responding clones, suggesting cross-reactive memory joined. Clones that contracted from day 15 to 85 had balanced CD4/CD8; later expanders were CD4+ biased.

The sequence came from an adult woman who had mild COVID-19 (a few samples of this study predate the infection). Cell type and time point are not known. Source material: PBMCs or a T cell subset sorted from them (not recorded which).

The CDR3 bases are TGTGCCACCAGGGGGAGCGGCGGGCTTGAAGCTTTCTTT. It codes for CATRGSGGLEAFF. This chain links TRBV24-1 with TRBJ1-1; unclear D gene. CDR3 length: 13 amino acids. The V gene lost 7 bases and the J gene lost 7 bases, with 15 bases spanning the gap. Germline assignment: CDR1 KGHDR and CDR2 SFDVKD.